Given below is one T cell receptor (beta chain) in context. Antigen unknown. This specimen comes from a study of T cell responses to AZD1222 COVID-19 vaccine. Study findings and constraints: Donors were mostly white British, more females; clonal diversity possibly underestimated.

The repertoire was sequenced with immunoSEQ multiplex PCR; TCRdb's copy has only in-frame clones and lacks some. This table has some 110,000 clones, 80% to 90% appearing once. Germline V gene lookup returns CDR1 MNHEY and CDR2 SVGAGI. The CDR3 runs 14 residues. Between the trimmed V and J ends, which lost 6 bases and 10 bases, there was a span of 16 bases. The chain joins TRBV6-5 to TRBJ1-6; possible D gene TRBD1, 5 bases. Here the sequenced sample was peripheral blood, taken on day 0 of AZD1222 vaccination. The source of this sequence is an adult in good health. Here the CDR3 reads CASSHDRVLSPLHF. The CDR3 nucleotides are TGTGCCAGCAGCCATGACAGAGTCCTATCACCCCTCCACTTT.